The 21 T cell receptor beta chains reported below all come from one sample, sequenced in a study of T cell changes during pregnancy in multiple sclerosis. TCRdb keeps only in-frame clones here, not all; method: immunoSEQ multiplex PCR. The repertoire has under 80,000 clones, 75% to 95% of them found once; the top ten carry 0.45% to 0.55%. This specimen was CD4+ T cells from peripheral blood mononuclear cells, taken in the second trimester of pregnancy. The source is a female donor with multiple sclerosis, enrolled in a pregnancy study.

J is TRBJ1-1 and V is TRBV5-1; 8 bases align to TRBD1. This CDR3 region has 13 residues. The J segment lost 4 bases and the V segment lost 6 bases, leaving 5 bases of the junction unmatched. CDR1 is SGHRS, CDR2 YFSETQ, per germline. The CDR3 region is CASTVDRVTEAFF. CDR3 bases: TGCGCCAGCACCGTGGACAGGGTCACTGAAGCTTTCTTT. The complete variable domain, with remaining parts taken from reference TRBV5-1 and TRBJ1-1, reads KAGVTQTPRYLIKTRGQQVTLSCSPISGHRSVSWYQQTPGQGLQFLFEYFSETQRNKGNFPGRFSGRQFSNSRSEMNVSTLELGDSALYLCASTVDRVTEAFFGQGTRLTVV.

This chain joins TRBV27 and TRBJ2-7; TRBD1 aligns across 12 bases. CDR3 size: 15 residues. V lost 6 bases to trimming and J lost 3 bases; unmatched junction nucleotides: 6. Germline V CDR1 and CDR2: MNHEY, SMNVEV (reference sequence). Written as DNA, the CDR3 is TGTGCCAGCAGAAAGGGACAGGGGGCAATCTACGAGCAGTACTTC. Translating it yields CASRKGQGAIYEQYF.

The chain combines TRBV19 with TRBJ1-2; TRBD1 is a possible D gene (5 bases). V lost 3 bases to trimming and J lost 3 bases, with 17 bases between them. The CDR3 consists of 16 residues. The germline gives CDR1 LNHDA, CDR2 SQIVND (reference sequence). The CDR3 DNA reads TGTGCCAGTAGTATCGGTACGCAGGGCACTTACTATGGCTACACCTTC. It codes for CASSIGTQGTYYGYTF.

V is TRBV5-1 and J is TRBJ2-7, with D maybe TRBD1 (6 bases). The CDR3 runs 13 residues. Per the germline V gene, CDR1 is SGHRS and CDR2 is YFSETQ. V lost 0 bases, J lost 5 bases, and 9 bases lay in between. The CDR3 bases are TGCGCCAGCAGCTTGGACAGGGCACACGAGCAGTACTTC. This encodes CASSLDRAHEQYF.

The genes are TRBV30 and TRBJ1-6; no firm D call. This CDR3 is built from 14 residues. Deletions cut 3 bases from V and 8 bases from J, with 14 bases between. Germline V CDR1 and CDR2: GTSNPN, SVGIG (reference sequence). The CDR3 nucleotides read TGTGCCTGGAGGGGGTCCCCCGGGGATTCACCCCTCCACTTT. It codes for CAWRGSPGDSPLHF.

This chain joins TRBV10-3 and TRBJ1-2; the match to TRBD1 covers 7 bases. Per germline, CDR1 ENHRY and CDR2 SYGVKD. With 3 bases clipped from V and 1 base from J, the junction kept 2 bases outside the gene matches. The length of the CDR3 is 14 residues. As DNA, the CDR3 is TGTGCCATCAGTGATAACAGGGGTAACTATGGCTACACCTTC. Its protein product is CAISDNRGNYGYTF.

The chain combines TRBV29-1 with TRBJ2-5, with a tentative D call TRBD2 (6 bases). V dropped 1 base and J dropped 5 bases, with 20 bases sitting between them. CDR3 length equals 16 residues. CDR1 is SQVTM, CDR2 ANQGSEA, per germline. CDR3 residues: CSVEGVQGGGLETQYF. CDR3 bases: TGCAGCGTTGAAGGTGTTCAGGGAGGAGGTTTGGAGACCCAGTACTTC.

This chain joins TRBV6-6 and TRBJ1-4; TRBD1 matches at 8 bases. J gave up 7 bases and V 6 bases, and 4 bases lay outside the gene matches. Germline assignment: CDR1 MNHNY and CDR2 SVGAGI (reference sequence). The CDR3 has 13 amino acids. The CDR3 region is CASRTGTGEKLFF. Here the CDR3 DNA reads TGTGCCAGCAGAACCGGGACAGGTGAAAAACTGTTTTTT.

The chain is built from TRBV19 and TRBJ1-1; TRBD1 might be the D (6 bases). The CDR3 contains 16 residues. Germline assignment: CDR1 LNHDA and CDR2 SQIVND (reference sequence). Trimming removed 7 bases from V and 1 base from J, with 19 bases in between. CDR3 amino acids: CASKRIGGASNTEAFF. As DNA, the CDR3 is TGTGCCAGTAAACGCATCGGGGGGGCCTCGAACACTGAAGCTTTCTTT. Combining the CDR3 with reference TRBV19 and TRBJ1-1 gives the whole variable domain DGGITQSPKYLFRKEGQNVTLSCEQNLNHDAMYWYRQDPGQGLRLIYYSQIVNDFQKGDIAEGYSVSREKKESFPLTVTSAQKNPTAFYLCASKRIGGASNTEAFFGQGTRLTVV.

The V gene is TRBV5-1, the J gene TRBJ2-1; 8 bases line up with TRBD2. CDR3 length: 16 residues. In germline, CDR1 is SGHRS, CDR2 YFSETQ. V gave up 1 base and J gave up 6 bases; unmatched junction bases: 9. The CDR3 nucleotides read TGCGCCAGCAGCTTGTACAGCCCGGGAGGGGCCAATGAGCAGTTCTTC. Protein sequence: CASSLYSPGGANEQFF.

V and J are TRBV9 and TRBJ1-4, with 10 bases identical to TRBD1. The CDR3 covers 15 residues. V lost 4 bases, J lost 7 bases, and 7 bases stayed unmatched. Germline V gives CDR1 SGDLS, CDR2 YYNGEE. The CDR3 region is CASSPGTGAGEKLFF. The CDR3 bases are TGTGCCAGCAGCCCAGGGACAGGGGCAGGTGAAAAACTGTTTTTT. Filled out from reference TRBV9 and TRBJ1-4, the complete variable domain reads DSGVTQTPKHLITATGQRVTLRCSPRSGDLSVYWYQQSLDQGLQFLIQYYNGEERAKGNILERFSAQQFPDLHSELNLSSLELGDSALYFCASSPGTGAGEKLFFGSGTQLSVL.

The chain recombines TRBV2 with TRBJ1-5; possible D gene TRBD1, 5 bases. From germline, CDR1 is SNHLY and CDR2 FYNNEI. The CDR3 extends over 12 amino acids. V lost 8 bases, J lost 4 bases, and 9 bases lay in between. DNA of the CDR3: TGTGCCAGCGGAGGGGTAAATCAGCCCCAGCATTTT. Its translation is CASGGVNQPQHF.

The chain employs TRBV7-3 and TRBJ2-7; no definite D call. Germline values: CDR1 SGHTA, CDR2 FQGTGA. Trimming shortened V by 2 bases and J by 0 bases, and 8 bases separated the two germline ends. The CDR3 spans 14 residues. This CDR3 is CASSLSVSSYEQYF. Written as DNA, the CDR3 is TGTGCCAGCAGCTTATCGGTTAGCTCCTACGAGCAGTACTTC.

DNA for the CDR3: TGTGCCAGCAGCTGGCGGGGTACTAGCACAGATACGCAGTATTTT. Its translation is CASSWRGTSTDTQYF. The rearrangement uses TRBV7-2 and TRBJ2-3; a possible D gene is TRBD2 (6 bases). This CDR3 region has 15 residues. From germline, CDR1 is SGHTA and CDR2 FQGNSA. V was cut by 4 bases and J by 0 bases, with 11 bases left in between.

The J gene is TRBJ2-7, the V gene TRBV30, with D tentatively TRBD1 (6 bases). V was trimmed by 3 bases and J by 0 bases, leaving 15 bases between them. Germline V gene data show CDR1 as GTSNPN and CDR2 as SVGIG (reference sequence). There are 15 residues in the CDR3. The CDR3 loop reads CAWRTRTANSYEQYF. Here the CDR3 DNA reads TGTGCCTGGAGGACCCGGACAGCCAACTCCTACGAGCAGTACTTC.

V gene TRBV18 combines with J gene TRBJ1-3; D is possibly TRBD1 (5 bases). CDR1 and CDR2 (germline): KGHSH, LQKENI. Trimming removed 5 bases from V and 4 bases from J, with 18 bases in between. The CDR3 covers 16 residues. The CDR3 reads CASSNTDTSVGNTIYF. The CDR3 DNA sequence: TGTGCCAGCTCAAACACGGACACCTCTGTCGGAAACACCATATATTTT.

The rearrangement uses TRBV11-2 and TRBJ1-1, with D tentatively TRBD1 (6 bases). CDR1 is SGHAT and CDR2 is FQNNGV in the germline V gene. This CDR3 spans 14 amino acids. Between the trimmed V and J ends, which lost 7 bases and 1 base, there was a span of 13 bases. Here the CDR3 DNA reads TGTGCCAGCAACCAGGGGTGGGAGAACACTGAAGCTTTCTTT. This translates into CASNQGWENTEAFF.

J is TRBJ2-7 and V is TRBV11-3; the D gene is possibly TRBD1 (7 bases). The CDR3 sequence is 15 residues long. Trimming took off 5 bases at V and 6 bases at J, with 20 bases between the two ends. Germline lookup yields CDR1 SGHNT and CDR2 YENEEA. CDR3 in DNA: TGTGCCAGCAGCCCCAGACAGGGCGGGGTCTTCGAGCAGTACTTC. Protein product: CASSPRQGGVFEQYF.

This clone turned up a few times. The rearrangement links TRBV7-9 to TRBJ1-2, with 9 bases identical to TRBD1. Trimming cost V 5 bases and J 5 bases; bases outside gene matches: 6. The germline CDR1 and CDR2 sequences are SEHNR and FQNEAQ (reference sequence). The CDR3 extends over 14 amino acids. The CDR3 region is CASSLGQGFYGYTF. The DNA for the CDR3 is TGTGCCAGCAGCCTAGGACAGGGGTTTTATGGCTACACCTTC.

This clone occurred a few times. The V gene is TRBV19, the J gene TRBJ1-5; the match to TRBD1 covers 10 bases. The CDR3 has 17 amino acids. The germline V gene has CDR1 LNHDA and CDR2 SQIVND (reference sequence). The J segment lost 4 bases and the V segment lost 6 bases, leaving 12 bases of the junction unmatched. The CDR3 sequence: CASSRGTGESLNQPQHF. CDR3 nucleotide sequence: TGTGCCAGTAGCCGGGGGACAGGGGAAAGCCTTAATCAGCCCCAGCATTTT.

The chain couples TRBV27 to TRBJ1-5; D call uncertain. Germline lookup yields CDR1 MNHEY and CDR2 SMNVEV (reference sequence). The CDR3 has 13 amino acids. Deletions cut 4 bases from V and 2 bases from J, with 6 bases between. The CDR3 DNA follows: TGTGCCAGCAGTTCGGAGCGCAATCAGCCCCAGCATTTT. It translates to CASSSERNQPQHF.